A single sample gave rise to the 28 T cell receptor beta chains below, sequenced in a study of cytomegalovirus exposure and HLA in healthy donors. Both 60 Vbeta primers and 13 Jbeta primers went into the PCR. Assay used: immunoSEQ multiplex PCR; TCRdb lists only in-frame clones, some missing. Of around 180,000 clones in the sample, approximately 80% were seen once. Sequenced sample: PBMCs. These receptors came from a girl aged 2-10 years in good health and CMV-seropositive.

CDR3 DNA: TGTGCCAGCAGCCCGGGACTAGTGGGGCGGCAGTACTTC. It yields the protein CASSPGLVGRQYF. V usage is TRBV9 and J usage is TRBJ2-7; 8 bases are shared with TRBD2. In germline, CDR1 is SGDLS, CDR2 YYNGEE. After removal of 4 bases from V and 9 bases from J, the junction contained 9 bases not matched to a gene. The CDR3 contains 13 residues.

The rearrangement uses TRBV27 and TRBJ2-1, with 10 bases aligning to TRBD2. Trimming cost V 0 bases and J 7 bases; bases outside gene matches: 6. Germline values: CDR1 MNHEY, CDR2 SMNVEV (reference sequence). This CDR3 contains 16 residues. CDR3 sequence (DNA): TGTGCCAGCAGTTTATCACTAGCGGGGACCCCAAATGAGCAGTTCTTC. This encodes CASSLSLAGTPNEQFF.

In this sample, this clone turned up a few times. The chain combines TRBV6-1 with TRBJ1-6; D might be TRBD1 (6 bases). Germline CDR1 is MNHNS and CDR2 is SASEGT. V lost 0 bases, J lost 10 bases, and 13 bases lay in between. The CDR3 is 15 amino acids. CDR3 bases: TGTGCCAGCAGTGAAGCTAACAGGGATCGCTCACCCCTCCACTTT. It specifies CASSEANRDRSPLHF.

The chain has TRBV25-1 and TRBJ1-2; 8 bases are a match to TRBD1. CDR3 length equals 12 residues. The J segment lost 8 bases and the V segment lost 9 bases, leaving 8 bases of the junction unmatched. In germline, CDR1 is MGHDK, CDR2 SYGVNS. The CDR3 DNA reads as TGTGCCAGTTCAGGGGGCGCGGGGGGCTACACCTTC. It is translated as CASSGGAGGYTF.

V gene TRBV5-4 combines with J gene TRBJ2-7, with 16 bases identical to TRBD2. The V and J ends lost 2 bases and 7 bases, in that order; junction bases with no gene match: 6. Germline assignment: CDR1 SGHNT and CDR2 YYREEE (reference sequence). The CDR3 covers 16 residues. The CDR3 DNA reads TGTGCCAGCAGCTTTCTCGCGGGACTAGCGGGGGGGGAGCAGTACTTC. Protein product: CASSFLAGLAGGEQYF.

J is TRBJ1-2 and V is TRBV6-6, with TRBD1 matching over 9 bases. The CDR3 spans 15 residues. Germline CDR1 reads MNHNY; CDR2 reads SVGAGI (reference sequence). J was trimmed by 7 bases and V by 2 bases; bases with no gene match: 8. The CDR3 loop is CASSYGTGMAFGYTF. Written as DNA, the CDR3 is TGTGCCAGCAGTTACGGGACAGGGATGGCGTTTGGCTACACCTTC.

The chain recombines TRBV11-2 with TRBJ2-7; 9 positions agree with TRBD1. V lost 5 bases, J lost 4 bases, and 9 bases stayed unmatched. CDR3 length equals 15 residues. Per the germline V gene, CDR1 is SGHAT and CDR2 is FQNNGV. CDR3 in amino acids: CASSIGGQGIYEQYF. CDR3 in DNA: TGTGCCAGCAGCATAGGCGGACAGGGGATATACGAGCAGTACTTC. Full variable domain (rest looked up from reference TRBV11-2 and TRBJ2-7): EAGVAQSPRYKIIEKRQSVAFWCNPISGHATLYWYQQILGQGPKLLIQFQNNGVVDDSQLPKDRFSAERLKGVDSTLKIQPAKLEDSAVYLCASSIGGQGIYEQYFGPGTRLTVT.

V usage is TRBV7-9 and J usage is TRBJ2-2; weak D call: TRBD2 (6 bases). Between the trimmed V and J ends, which lost 3 bases and 2 bases, there was a span of 10 bases. The length of the CDR3 is 15 residues. Germline-derived CDR1 and CDR2 are SEHNR and FQNEAQ (reference sequence). CDR3 DNA sequence: TGTGCCAGCAGCTTCAGGGACTTCAACACCGGGGAGCTGTTTTTT. It is translated as CASSFRDFNTGELFF.

This clone was seen a handful of times. The V and J genes are TRBV5-1 and TRBJ2-1, with TRBD1 matching 8 bases. This CDR3 spans 14 amino acids. J was trimmed by 9 bases and V by 4 bases; bases with no gene match: 9. Germline V gene data show CDR1 as SGHRS and CDR2 as YFSETQ. The CDR3 sequence is CASSMGQADSEQFF. In nucleotides, the CDR3 is TGCGCCAGCAGCATGGGACAGGCAGACAGTGAGCAGTTCTTC.

V gene TRBV7-2 combines with J gene TRBJ2-3; weak D call: TRBD1 (7 bases). The CDR3 is made up of 17 amino acids. Trimming left V 4 bases short and J 5 bases short, with 22 bases between. CDR1 SGHTA and CDR2 FQGNSA come from the germline V gene. CDR3 DNA sequence: TGTGCCAGCAGCTCTAGACAGGGTATAACGGGAGTAGATACGCAGTATTTT. This gives the protein CASSSRQGITGVDTQYF. The complete variable domain, with remaining parts taken from reference TRBV7-2 and TRBJ2-3, reads GAGVSQSPSNKVTEKGKDVELRCDPISGHTALYWYRQSLGQGLEFLIYFQGNSAPDKSGLPSDRFSAERTGGSVSTLTIQRTQQEDSAVYLCASSSRQGITGVDTQYFGPGTRLTVL.

The gene calls are TRBV19 and TRBJ2-5; 10 bases match TRBD2. CDR3 length: 15 residues. After removal of 3 bases from V and 4 bases from J, the junction contained 5 bases not matched to a gene. Looked up from germline, CDR1 is LNHDA and CDR2 is SQIVND (reference sequence). CDR3 sequence reads: CASSIASGRGETQYF. Written as DNA, the CDR3 is TGTGCCAGTAGTATCGCCAGCGGGAGGGGAGAGACCCAGTACTTC. Drawing the rest from reference TRBV19 and TRBJ2-5, the complete variable domain is DGGITQSPKYLFRKEGQNVTLSCEQNLNHDAMYWYRQDPGQGLRLIYYSQIVNDFQKGDIAEGYSVSREKKESFPLTVTSAQKNPTAFYLCASSIASGRGETQYFGPGTRLLVL.

V is TRBV6-1 and J is TRBJ2-3; the match to TRBD1 covers 10 bases. Trimming cost V 7 bases and J 3 bases; bases outside gene matches: 7. The CDR3 sequence is 15 residues long. CDR1 and CDR2 (germline): MNHNS, SASEGT. DNA of the CDR3: TGTGCCAGCACCTTGACAGGGGGCAGAACAGATACGCAGTATTTT. Translating it yields CASTLTGGRTDTQYF.

This rearrangement joins TRBV5-4 to TRBJ2-1; 11 bases are shared with TRBD2. Germline lookup yields CDR1 SGHNT and CDR2 YYREEE (reference sequence). This CDR3 is 16 amino acids long. V shed 4 bases and J 2 bases; nucleotides not matched to a gene: 5. In nucleotides, the CDR3 is TGTGCCAGCAGCCAGGGGGGACTAGCGGCCTACAATGAGCAGTTCTTC. Its translation is CASSQGGLAAYNEQFF. The entire variable domain, with the rest obtained from reference TRBV5-4 and TRBJ2-1, is as follows: ETGVTQSPTHLIKTRGQQVTLRCSSQSGHNTVSWYQQALGQGPQFIFQYYREEENGRGNFPPRFSGLQFPNYSSELNVNALELDDSALYLCASSQGGLAAYNEQFFGPGTRLTVL.

This chain uses TRBV5-1 with TRBJ2-2; 7 nucleotides match TRBD1. After removal of 3 bases from V and 4 bases from J, the junction contained 3 bases not matched to a gene. Germline-derived CDR1 and CDR2 are SGHRS and YFSETQ. The CDR3 is 14 amino acids. CDR3 in DNA: TGCGCCAGCAGCTCGACAGGGTCCACCGGGGAGCTGTTTTTT. Its protein is CASSSTGSTGELFF.

V gene TRBV27 combines with J gene TRBJ2-2; 9 bases are a match to TRBD2. From germline, CDR1 is MNHEY and CDR2 SMNVEV (reference sequence). This CDR3 region has 15 residues. V was pared by 2 bases and J by 6 bases, with 4 bases of the junction left unmatched. The CDR3 nucleotides are TGTGCCAGCAGTTTAACAGCGGGAGGCGCCGGGGAGCTGTTTTTT. This translates into CASSLTAGGAGELFF.

The chain uses TRBV11-3 and TRBJ1-1; D might be TRBD1 (6 bases). V was trimmed by 6 bases and J by 0 bases, leaving 17 bases between them. Germline CDR1 is SGHNT and CDR2 is YENEEA. The CDR3 loop spans 16 amino acids. CDR3: CASSQGTSLMNTEAFF. The CDR3 nucleotides are TGTGCCAGCAGTCAGGGGACTAGCCTCATGAACACTGAAGCTTTCTTT.

The chain joins TRBV2 to TRBJ2-3; 15 bases align to TRBD2. The V gene end was trimmed by 4 bases and the J gene end by 2 bases; junction bases not matched to a gene: 4. Germline CDR1 is SNHLY and CDR2 is FYNNEI. There are 17 residues in the CDR3. Here the CDR3 reads CASSGGLAGGSTDTQYF. The CDR3 DNA reads TGTGCCAGCAGTGGGGGACTAGCGGGAGGTTCCACAGATACGCAGTATTTT.

This chain links TRBV6-1 with TRBJ2-6; a possible D gene is TRBD1 (5 bases). Trimming removed 1 base from V and 6 bases from J, with 7 bases in between. Per the germline V gene, CDR1 is MNHNS and CDR2 is SASEGT. There are 14 residues in the CDR3. In DNA form, the CDR3 reads TGTGCCAGCAGTGAAGGGGGCGAGGCCAACGTCCTGACTTTC. Amino acids: CASSEGGEANVLTF.

V and J are TRBV28 and TRBJ2-3; D perhaps matches TRBD2 (6 bases). The germline gives CDR1 MDHEN, CDR2 SYDVKM. V was shortened by 5 bases and J by 2 bases, with 26 bases between the two germline ends. The CDR3 totals 19 residues. CDR3 coding DNA: TGTGCCAGCAGTACCAGTTTCTTGACCGGGAGCGGTTTCACAGATACGCAGTATTTT. This codes for CASSTSFLTGSGFTDTQYF.

This chain links TRBV7-9 with TRBJ1-1, with a tentative D call TRBD1 (6 bases). Germline lookup yields CDR1 SEHNR and CDR2 FQNEAQ (reference sequence). CDR3 length: 13 amino acids. V lost 5 bases and J lost 5, with 12 bases in between. DNA for the CDR3: TGTGCCAGCAGCCGGACACAGGGAACTGAAGCTTTCTTT. Its translation: CASSRTQGTEAFF.

This sequence joins TRBV12-5 and TRBJ1-5, with TRBD1 as a possible D gene (5 bases). The CDR3 is made up of 14 amino acids. V dropped 3 bases and J dropped 5 bases, with 11 bases sitting between them. Germline values: CDR1 LGHNT, CDR2 FRNRAP. The DNA of the CDR3 is TGTGCTAGTGGTTTCGCGACAGCATATCAGCCCCAGCATTTT. It encodes CASGFATAYQPQHF.

The chain couples TRBV18 to TRBJ2-1; TRBD2 agrees at 8 bases. V dropped 3 bases and J dropped 6; count of bases not matched to a gene: 10. The CDR3 consists of 16 residues. Germline V gene data show CDR1 as KGHSH and CDR2 as LQKENI. The CDR3: CASSPSGRTSSNEQFF. The CDR3 nucleotides read TGTGCCAGCTCACCCTCGGGCCGGACTAGCAGCAATGAGCAGTTCTTC.

The gene calls are TRBV5-6 and TRBJ1-2; D gene uncertain. Germline values: CDR1 SGHDT, CDR2 YYEEEE. This CDR3 spans 11 amino acids. Trimming removed 2 bases at V and 8 bases at J, with 7 bases between. CDR3 sequence (DNA): TGTGCCAGCAGCTTCTCGGGGGGCTACACCTTC. It encodes CASSFSGGYTF.

J is TRBJ2-7 and V is TRBV30; 9 bases line up with TRBD1. Trimming at V came to 2 bases and at J to 6 bases, leaving 5 bases not matched to a gene. Germline loops: CDR1 GTSNPN, CDR2 SVGIG (reference sequence). There are 13 residues in the CDR3. CDR3 loop: CAWSRDRDSEQYF. The CDR3 DNA reads TGTGCCTGGAGTCGGGACAGGGACTCCGAGCAGTACTTC.

V usage is TRBV5-1 and J usage is TRBJ2-7; 13 bases align to TRBD2. Trimming took 1 base from V and 6 from J; bases not matched to a gene: 4. The CDR3 runs 15 residues. CDR1 SGHRS and CDR2 YFSETQ come from the germline V gene. In nucleotides, the CDR3 is TGCGCCAGCAGCTTGACTAGCGGGAGGGCCCTCGAGCAGTACTTC. It codes for CASSLTSGRALEQYF. The full variable domain, its missing parts supplied by reference TRBV5-1 and TRBJ2-7, is KAGVTQTPRYLIKTRGQQVTLSCSPISGHRSVSWYQQTPGQGLQFLFEYFSETQRNKGNFPGRFSGRQFSNSRSEMNVSTLELGDSALYLCASSLTSGRALEQYFGPGTRLTVT.

V is TRBV9 and J is TRBJ2-7; 7 nucleotides match TRBD2. The CDR3 covers 14 residues. V shed 7 bases, J shed 0 bases, and the junction held 7 bases outside the gene matches. Germline V gene data show CDR1 as SGDLS and CDR2 as YYNGEE. This CDR3 is CASAGGKSSYEQYF. In DNA, the CDR3 is TGTGCCAGCGCCGGGGGGAAAAGCTCCTACGAGCAGTACTTC.

The chain employs TRBV5-4 and TRBJ2-7, with D possibly matching TRBD1 (5 bases). The germline CDR1 and CDR2 sequences are SGHNT and YYREEE (reference sequence). Deletions cut 4 bases from V and 3 bases from J, with 23 bases between. The CDR3 extends over 17 amino acids. The CDR3 spells CASSREAWGGDHYEQYF. For the CDR3, the DNA is TGTGCCAGCAGCCGAGAGGCATGGGGCGGAGACCACTACGAGCAGTACTTC. The variable domain in full, completed from reference TRBV5-4 and TRBJ2-7, reads ETGVTQSPTHLIKTRGQQVTLRCSSQSGHNTVSWYQQALGQGPQFIFQYYREEENGRGNFPPRFSGLQFPNYSSELNVNALELDDSALYLCASSREAWGGDHYEQYFGPGTRLTVT.

The genes are TRBV30 and TRBJ1-3; the D is unclear. This CDR3 has 13 residues. Germline-derived CDR1 and CDR2 are GTSNPN and SVGIG (reference sequence). V lost 4 bases and J lost 0, with 7 bases in between. The CDR3 bases are TGTGCCTGGACTGACATCTCTGGAAACACCATATATTTT. Translation: CAWTDISGNTIYF.